A selection of T cell receptor beta chains follows, all from one sample in a study of T cell responses to AZD1222 COVID-19 vaccine. Libraries were prepared by immunoSEQ multiplex PCR; TCRdb keeps only in-frame clonotypes and omits some of them. This sample has around 85,000 clones, with just over 85% found just once. The sequences come from peripheral blood, collected on day 0 of AZD1222 vaccination. The receptors stem from an adult in good health. Both conserved end residues are part of each CDR3. The D gene is left open where the match is weak. Clone size is stated in some rows and not others, as once, few, many or a class when expanded.

j_call: TRBJ2-3
v_call: TRBV7-9
clone_size: once
d_call: TRBD2
cdr3_nt: TGTGCCAGCAGCTTAGTAGCGGGGACCACAGATACGCAGTATTTT
cdr3_aa: CASSLVAGTTDTQYF

j_call: TRBJ2-1
v_call: TRBV4-1
clone_size: .
d_call: .
cdr3_nt: TGCGCCAGCAGCCAGGGCCCCGGGGCTAGCGTCTACAATGAGCAGTTCTTC
cdr3_aa: CASSQGPGASVYNEQFF

j_call: TRBJ1-6
v_call: TRBV6-6
clone_size: .
d_call: .
cdr3_nt: TGTGCCAGCAGTCCCTCTCATTCACCCCTCCACTTT
cdr3_aa: CASSPSHSPLHF

j_call: TRBJ1-6
v_call: TRBV15
clone_size: .
d_call: TRBD1
cdr3_nt: TGTGCCACCAGCAGAGTGACAGGGATCTATAATTCACCCCTCCACTTT
cdr3_aa: CATSRVTGIYNSPLHF

j_call: TRBJ2-7
v_call: TRBV11-2
clone_size: once
d_call: .
cdr3_nt: TGTGCCAGCAGCCCCGGGCGGGATCCCACGGGGTACTTC
cdr3_aa: CASSPGRDPTGYF

j_call: TRBJ2-4
v_call: TRBV29-1
clone_size: .
d_call: .
cdr3_nt: TGCAGCGTTCGACAGACGCTAGCCAAAAACATTCAGTACTTC
cdr3_aa: CSVRQTLAKNIQYF

j_call: TRBJ2-4
v_call: TRBV6-5
clone_size: once
d_call: .
cdr3_nt: TGTGCCAGCAGTCCAACGGTGAGGGGGAGAAACATTCAGTACTTC
cdr3_aa: CASSPTVRGRNIQYF

j_call: TRBJ1-2
v_call: TRBV3-1/TRBV3-2
clone_size: .
d_call: .
cdr3_nt: TGTGCCAGCAGCCAAGATGGGGCAGGCTATGGCTACACCTTC
cdr3_aa: CASSQDGAGYGYTF

j_call: TRBJ1-5
v_call: TRBV2
clone_size: .
d_call: .
cdr3_nt: TGTGCCAGCAGTACTTATAAGGGACCTACCAGCAATCAGCCCCAGCATTTT
cdr3_aa: CASSTYKGPTSNQPQHF

j_call: TRBJ2-2
v_call: TRBV7-3
clone_size: .
d_call: .
cdr3_nt: TGTGCCAGCAGCTCCCCTGATAGCGCTAAGGGCACCGGGGAGCTGTTTTTT
cdr3_aa: CASSSPDSAKGTGELFF

j_call: TRBJ1-1
v_call: TRBV7-2
clone_size: .
d_call: TRBD1
cdr3_nt: TGTGCCAGCAGCCAGGACAGGGGACAGAACACTGAAGCTTTCTTT
cdr3_aa: CASSQDRGQNTEAFF

j_call: TRBJ1-1
v_call: TRBV11-2
clone_size: .
d_call: .
cdr3_nt: TGTGCCAGCAGTACCCAGCAGGGAACTGAAGCTTTCTTT
cdr3_aa: CASSTQQGTEAFF

j_call: TRBJ2-6
v_call: TRBV29-1
clone_size: once
d_call: .
cdr3_nt: TGCAGCGTTTCCGCGGGGGCCAACGTCCTGACTTTC
cdr3_aa: CSVSAGANVLTF

j_call: TRBJ1-1
v_call: TRBV19
clone_size: .
d_call: TRBD1
cdr3_nt: TGTGCCAGTAGGGACAGGGGGGTTGACACTGAAGCTTTCTTT
cdr3_aa: CASRDRGVDTEAFF

j_call: TRBJ2-1
v_call: TRBV3-1/TRBV3-2
clone_size: .
d_call: .
cdr3_nt: TGTGCCAGCAGCCGGAGCGCGCCCAACTACAATGAGCAGTTCTTC
cdr3_aa: CASSRSAPNYNEQFF

j_call: TRBJ1-2
v_call: TRBV7-6
clone_size: .
d_call: TRBD1
cdr3_nt: TGTGCCAGCAGCTTAGGGACAGGGCAAGGCTACACCTTC
cdr3_aa: CASSLGTGQGYTF

j_call: TRBJ2-7
v_call: TRBV5-1
clone_size: .
d_call: .
cdr3_nt: TGCGCCAGCAGTTTGGCTAGATCAAACTCCTACGAGCAGTACTTC
cdr3_aa: CASSLARSNSYEQYF

j_call: TRBJ1-1
v_call: TRBV29-1
clone_size: .
d_call: .
cdr3_nt: TGCAGCGTTCTGGGGGTGGCTGAAGCTTTCTTT
cdr3_aa: CSVLGVAEAFF

j_call: TRBJ1-1
v_call: TRBV2
clone_size: .
d_call: TRBD1
cdr3_nt: TGTGCCAGCAGTGGGGACAGGAACACTGAAGCTTTCTTT
cdr3_aa: CASSGDRNTEAFF

j_call: TRBJ2-5
v_call: TRBV5-1
clone_size: few
d_call: .
cdr3_nt: TGCGCCAGCACCGGATCGGAGACCCAGTACTTC
cdr3_aa: CASTGSETQYF

j_call: TRBJ2-3
v_call: TRBV9
clone_size: few
d_call: TRBD2
cdr3_nt: TGTGCCAGCAGCCCGCGGGGAGGGAGCACAGATACGCAGTATTTT
cdr3_aa: CASSPRGGSTDTQYF

j_call: TRBJ2-1
v_call: TRBV27
clone_size: .
d_call: .
cdr3_nt: TGTGCCAGCAGTTTAGACAGCCAGCCCTACAATGAGCAGTTCTTC
cdr3_aa: CASSLDSQPYNEQFF

j_call: TRBJ2-3
v_call: TRBV5-1
clone_size: .
d_call: TRBD2
cdr3_nt: TGCGCCAGCAGCTTGGCGCGGGGGGGCACAGATACGCAGTATTTT
cdr3_aa: CASSLARGGTDTQYF

j_call: TRBJ1-2
v_call: TRBV19
clone_size: .
d_call: TRBD1
cdr3_nt: TGTGCCAGTAGTATAGGACAGGGAGGGGGCTATGGCTACACCTTC
cdr3_aa: CASSIGQGGGYGYTF

j_call: TRBJ2-7
v_call: TRBV10-3
clone_size: large
d_call: .
cdr3_nt: TGTGCCATTGGGCACGGGACGCTCGAATACGAGCAGTACTTC
cdr3_aa: CAIGHGTLEYEQYF

j_call: TRBJ2-5
v_call: TRBV7-9
clone_size: .
d_call: TRBD1
cdr3_nt: TGTGCCAGCAGCCCCGGGACAGGGCCCCAAGAGACCCAGTACTTC
cdr3_aa: CASSPGTGPQETQYF

j_call: TRBJ2-1
v_call: TRBV6-5
clone_size: .
d_call: TRBD1
cdr3_nt: TGTGCCAGCCGACAGGGATCGAACTCCTACAATGAGCAGTTCTTC
cdr3_aa: CASRQGSNSYNEQFF

j_call: TRBJ2-7
v_call: TRBV19
clone_size: .
d_call: TRBD1
cdr3_nt: TGTGCCAGTAGTATTAGGGGACAGGGAGAGTACGAGCAGTACTTC
cdr3_aa: CASSIRGQGEYEQYF

j_call: TRBJ2-7
v_call: TRBV19
clone_size: .
d_call: .
cdr3_nt: TGTGCCAGTAGCGTCTCCGGGACACTGCTGTACGAGCAGTACTTC
cdr3_aa: CASSVSGTLLYEQYF

j_call: TRBJ2-1
v_call: TRBV3-1/TRBV3-2
clone_size: .
d_call: TRBD2
cdr3_nt: TGTGCCAGCAGCCAAATTCGCGGGGGTGAGCAGTTCTTC
cdr3_aa: CASSQIRGGEQFF

j_call: TRBJ2-7
v_call: TRBV19
clone_size: .
d_call: .
cdr3_nt: TGTGCCAGTAGTATATCCGGGCAGGGGACCTACGAGCAGTACTTC
cdr3_aa: CASSISGQGTYEQYF

j_call: TRBJ2-3
v_call: TRBV29-1
clone_size: .
d_call: .
cdr3_nt: TGCAGCGGAGCGCGGGACACCTCCACAGATACGCAGTATTTT
cdr3_aa: CSGARDTSTDTQYF